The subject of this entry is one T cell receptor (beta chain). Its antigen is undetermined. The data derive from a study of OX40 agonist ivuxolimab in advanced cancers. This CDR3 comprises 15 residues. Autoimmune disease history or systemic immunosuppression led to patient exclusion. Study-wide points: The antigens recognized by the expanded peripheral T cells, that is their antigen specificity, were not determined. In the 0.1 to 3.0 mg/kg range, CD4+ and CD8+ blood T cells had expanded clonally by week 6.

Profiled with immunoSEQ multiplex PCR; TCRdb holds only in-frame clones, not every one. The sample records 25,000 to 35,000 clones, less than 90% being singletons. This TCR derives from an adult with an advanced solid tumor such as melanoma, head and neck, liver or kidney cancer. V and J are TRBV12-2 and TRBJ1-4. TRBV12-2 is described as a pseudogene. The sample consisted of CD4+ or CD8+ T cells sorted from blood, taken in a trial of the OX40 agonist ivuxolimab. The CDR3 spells CASRLNPREGEKLFF. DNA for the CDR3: TGTGCAAGTCGCTTGAACCCCCGAGAGGGTGAAAAACTGTTTTTT.